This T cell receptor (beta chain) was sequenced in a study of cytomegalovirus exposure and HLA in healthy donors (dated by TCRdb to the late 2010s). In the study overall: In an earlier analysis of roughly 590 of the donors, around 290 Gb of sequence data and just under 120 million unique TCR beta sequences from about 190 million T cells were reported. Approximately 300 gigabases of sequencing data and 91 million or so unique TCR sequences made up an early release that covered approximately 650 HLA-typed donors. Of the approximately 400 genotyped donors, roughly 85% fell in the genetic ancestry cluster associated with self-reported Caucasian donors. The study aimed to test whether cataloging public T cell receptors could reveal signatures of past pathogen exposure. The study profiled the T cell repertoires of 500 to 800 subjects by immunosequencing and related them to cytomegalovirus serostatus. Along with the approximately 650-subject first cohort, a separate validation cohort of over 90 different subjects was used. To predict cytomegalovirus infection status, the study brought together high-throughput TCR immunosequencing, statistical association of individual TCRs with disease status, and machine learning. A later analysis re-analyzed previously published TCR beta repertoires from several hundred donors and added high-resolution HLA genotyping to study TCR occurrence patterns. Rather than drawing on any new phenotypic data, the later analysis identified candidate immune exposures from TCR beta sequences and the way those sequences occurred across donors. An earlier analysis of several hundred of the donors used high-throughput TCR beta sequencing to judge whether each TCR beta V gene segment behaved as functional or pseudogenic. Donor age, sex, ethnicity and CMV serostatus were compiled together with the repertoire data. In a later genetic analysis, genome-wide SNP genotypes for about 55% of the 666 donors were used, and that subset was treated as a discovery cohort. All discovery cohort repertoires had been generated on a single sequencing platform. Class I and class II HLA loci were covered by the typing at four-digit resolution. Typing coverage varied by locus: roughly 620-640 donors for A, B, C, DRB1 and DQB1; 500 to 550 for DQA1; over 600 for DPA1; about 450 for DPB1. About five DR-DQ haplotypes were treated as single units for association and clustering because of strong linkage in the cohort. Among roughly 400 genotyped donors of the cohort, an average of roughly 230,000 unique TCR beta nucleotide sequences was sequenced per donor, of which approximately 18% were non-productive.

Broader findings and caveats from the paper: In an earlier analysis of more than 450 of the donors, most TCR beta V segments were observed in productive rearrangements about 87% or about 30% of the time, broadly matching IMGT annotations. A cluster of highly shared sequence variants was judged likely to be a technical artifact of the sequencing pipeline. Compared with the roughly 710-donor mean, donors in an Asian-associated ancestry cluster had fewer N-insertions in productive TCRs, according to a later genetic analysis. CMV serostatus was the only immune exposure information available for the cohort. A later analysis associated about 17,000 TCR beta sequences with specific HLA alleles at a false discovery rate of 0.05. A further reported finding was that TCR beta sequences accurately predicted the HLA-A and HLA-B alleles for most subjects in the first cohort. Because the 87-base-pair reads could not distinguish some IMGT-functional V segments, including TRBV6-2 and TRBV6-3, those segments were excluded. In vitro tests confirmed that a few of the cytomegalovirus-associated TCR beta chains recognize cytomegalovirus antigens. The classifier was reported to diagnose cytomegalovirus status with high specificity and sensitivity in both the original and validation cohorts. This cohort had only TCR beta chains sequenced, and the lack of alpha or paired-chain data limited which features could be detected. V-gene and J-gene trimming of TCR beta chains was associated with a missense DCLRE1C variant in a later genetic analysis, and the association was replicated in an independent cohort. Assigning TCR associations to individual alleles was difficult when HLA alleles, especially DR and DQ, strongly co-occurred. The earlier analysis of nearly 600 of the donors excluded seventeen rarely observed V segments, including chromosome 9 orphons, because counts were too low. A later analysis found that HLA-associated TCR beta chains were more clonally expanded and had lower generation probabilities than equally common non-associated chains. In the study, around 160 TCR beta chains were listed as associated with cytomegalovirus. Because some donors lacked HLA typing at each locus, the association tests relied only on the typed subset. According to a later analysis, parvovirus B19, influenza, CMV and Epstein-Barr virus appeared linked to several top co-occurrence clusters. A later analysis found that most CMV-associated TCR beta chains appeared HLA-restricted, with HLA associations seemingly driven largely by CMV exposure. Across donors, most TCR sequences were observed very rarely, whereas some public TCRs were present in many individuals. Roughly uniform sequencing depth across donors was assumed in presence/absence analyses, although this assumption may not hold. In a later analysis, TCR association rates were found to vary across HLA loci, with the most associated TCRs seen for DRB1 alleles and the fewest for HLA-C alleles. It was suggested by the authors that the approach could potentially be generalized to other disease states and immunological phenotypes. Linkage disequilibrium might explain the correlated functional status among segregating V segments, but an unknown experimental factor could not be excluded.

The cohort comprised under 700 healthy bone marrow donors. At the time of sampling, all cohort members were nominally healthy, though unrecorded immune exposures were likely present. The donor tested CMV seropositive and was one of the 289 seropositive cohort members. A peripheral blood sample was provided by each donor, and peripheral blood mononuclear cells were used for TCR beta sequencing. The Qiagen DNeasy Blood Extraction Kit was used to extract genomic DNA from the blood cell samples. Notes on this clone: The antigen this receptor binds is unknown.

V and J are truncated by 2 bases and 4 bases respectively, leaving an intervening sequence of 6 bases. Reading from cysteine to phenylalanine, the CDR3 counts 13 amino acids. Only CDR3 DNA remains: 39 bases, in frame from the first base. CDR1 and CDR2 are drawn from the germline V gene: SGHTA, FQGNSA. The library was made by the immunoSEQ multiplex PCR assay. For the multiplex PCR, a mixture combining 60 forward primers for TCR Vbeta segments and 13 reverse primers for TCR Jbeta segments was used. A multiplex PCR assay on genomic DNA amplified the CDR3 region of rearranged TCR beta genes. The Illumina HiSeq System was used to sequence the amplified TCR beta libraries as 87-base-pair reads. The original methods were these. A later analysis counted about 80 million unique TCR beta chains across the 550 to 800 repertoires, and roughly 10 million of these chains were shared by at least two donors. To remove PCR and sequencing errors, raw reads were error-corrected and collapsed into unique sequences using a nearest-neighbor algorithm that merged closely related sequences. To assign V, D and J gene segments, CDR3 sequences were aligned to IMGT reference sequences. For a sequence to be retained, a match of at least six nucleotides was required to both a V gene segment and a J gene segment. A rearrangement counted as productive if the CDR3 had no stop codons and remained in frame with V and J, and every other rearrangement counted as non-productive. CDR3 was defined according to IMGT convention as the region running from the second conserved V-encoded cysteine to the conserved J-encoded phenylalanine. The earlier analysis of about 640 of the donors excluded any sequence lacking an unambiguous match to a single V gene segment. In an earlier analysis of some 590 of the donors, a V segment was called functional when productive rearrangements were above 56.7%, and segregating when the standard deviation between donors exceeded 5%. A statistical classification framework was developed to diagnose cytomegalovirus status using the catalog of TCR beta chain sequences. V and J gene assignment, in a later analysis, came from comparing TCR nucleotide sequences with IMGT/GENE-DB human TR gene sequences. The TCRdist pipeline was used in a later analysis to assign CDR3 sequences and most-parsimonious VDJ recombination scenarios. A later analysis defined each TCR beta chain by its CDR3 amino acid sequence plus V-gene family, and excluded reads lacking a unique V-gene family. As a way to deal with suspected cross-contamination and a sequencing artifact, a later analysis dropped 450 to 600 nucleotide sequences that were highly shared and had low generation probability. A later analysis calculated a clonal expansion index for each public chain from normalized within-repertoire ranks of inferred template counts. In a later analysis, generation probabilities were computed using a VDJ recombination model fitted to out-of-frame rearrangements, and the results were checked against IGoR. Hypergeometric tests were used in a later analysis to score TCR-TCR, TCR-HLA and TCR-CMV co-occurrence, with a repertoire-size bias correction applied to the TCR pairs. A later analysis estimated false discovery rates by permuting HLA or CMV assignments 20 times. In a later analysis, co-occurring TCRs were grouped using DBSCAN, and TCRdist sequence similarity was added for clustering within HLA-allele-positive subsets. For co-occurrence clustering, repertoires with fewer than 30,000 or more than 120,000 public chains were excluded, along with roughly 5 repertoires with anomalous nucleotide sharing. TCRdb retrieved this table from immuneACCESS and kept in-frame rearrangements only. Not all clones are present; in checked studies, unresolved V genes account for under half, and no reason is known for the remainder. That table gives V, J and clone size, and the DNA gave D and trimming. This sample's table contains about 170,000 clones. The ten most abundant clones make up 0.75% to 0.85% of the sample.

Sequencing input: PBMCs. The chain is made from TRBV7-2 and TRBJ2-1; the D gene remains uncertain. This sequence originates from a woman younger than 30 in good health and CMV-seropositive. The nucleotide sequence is TGTGCCAGCAGCTTAAACGGGTACAATGAGCAGTTCTTC. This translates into CASSLNGYNEQFF.